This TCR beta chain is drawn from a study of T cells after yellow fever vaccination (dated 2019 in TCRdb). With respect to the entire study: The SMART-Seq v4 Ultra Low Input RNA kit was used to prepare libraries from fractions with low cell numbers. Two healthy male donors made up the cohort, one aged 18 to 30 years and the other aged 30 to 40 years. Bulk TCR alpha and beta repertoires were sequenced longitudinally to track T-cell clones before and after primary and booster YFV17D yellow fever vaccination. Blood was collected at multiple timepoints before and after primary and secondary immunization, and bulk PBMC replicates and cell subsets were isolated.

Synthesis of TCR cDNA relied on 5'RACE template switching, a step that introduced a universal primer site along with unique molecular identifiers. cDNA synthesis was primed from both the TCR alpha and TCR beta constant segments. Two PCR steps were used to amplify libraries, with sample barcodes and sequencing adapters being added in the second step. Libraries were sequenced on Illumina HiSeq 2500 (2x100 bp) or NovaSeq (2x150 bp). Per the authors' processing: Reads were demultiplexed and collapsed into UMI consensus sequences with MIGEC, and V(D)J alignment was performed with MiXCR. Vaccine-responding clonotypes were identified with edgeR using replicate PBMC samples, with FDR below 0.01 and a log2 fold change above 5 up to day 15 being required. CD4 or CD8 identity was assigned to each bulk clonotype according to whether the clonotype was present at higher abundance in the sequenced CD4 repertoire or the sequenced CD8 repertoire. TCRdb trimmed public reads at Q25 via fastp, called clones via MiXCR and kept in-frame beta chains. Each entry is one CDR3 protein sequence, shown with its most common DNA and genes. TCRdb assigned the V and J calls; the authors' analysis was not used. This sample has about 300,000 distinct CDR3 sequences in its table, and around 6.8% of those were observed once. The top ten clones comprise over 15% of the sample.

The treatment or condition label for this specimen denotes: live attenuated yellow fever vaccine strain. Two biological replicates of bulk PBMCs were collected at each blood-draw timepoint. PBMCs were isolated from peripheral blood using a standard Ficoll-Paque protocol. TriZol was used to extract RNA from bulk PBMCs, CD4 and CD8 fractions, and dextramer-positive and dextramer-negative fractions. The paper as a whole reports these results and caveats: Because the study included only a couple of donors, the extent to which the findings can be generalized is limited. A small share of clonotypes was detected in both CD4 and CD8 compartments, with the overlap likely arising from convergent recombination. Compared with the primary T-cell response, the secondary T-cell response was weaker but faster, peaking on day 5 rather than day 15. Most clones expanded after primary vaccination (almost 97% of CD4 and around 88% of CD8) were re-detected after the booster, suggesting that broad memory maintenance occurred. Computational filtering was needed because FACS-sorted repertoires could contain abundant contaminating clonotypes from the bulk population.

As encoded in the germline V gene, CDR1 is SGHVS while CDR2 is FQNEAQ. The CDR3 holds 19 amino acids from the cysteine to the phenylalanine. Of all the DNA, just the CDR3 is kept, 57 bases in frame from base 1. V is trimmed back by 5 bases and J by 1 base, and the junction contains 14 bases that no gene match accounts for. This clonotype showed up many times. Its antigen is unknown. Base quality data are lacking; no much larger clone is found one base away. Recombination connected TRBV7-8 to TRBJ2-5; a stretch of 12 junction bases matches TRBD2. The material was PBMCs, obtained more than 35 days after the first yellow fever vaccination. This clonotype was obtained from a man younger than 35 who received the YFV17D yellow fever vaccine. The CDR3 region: CASSPRSASGGALQETQYF. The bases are TGTGCCAGCAGCCCAAGATCCGCTAGCGGGGGGGCTCTCCAAGAGACCCAGTACTTC.